The clone carrying this T cell receptor beta chain has ten or more counts. The antigen remains unidentified. The sample comes from a study of early T cells in non-severe SARS-CoV-2 infection. Looking at the study overall: RNA in bulk from unsorted whole blood was sequenced, and chains were unpaired. Regarding the study as a whole: A preference for anti-spike CD8 responses marked VDJdb matching, which missed private and CD4 specificities.

Germline CDR1 SGHTA, CDR2 FQGTGA. The CDR3 length is 15 residues. V dropped 1 base and J dropped 1 base, with 7 bases sitting between them. cDNA molecules, individually, were tagged with unique molecular identifiers. TCRdb independently ran MiXCR on the 5' RACE reads; one entry per CDR3 protein. The table lists about 77,000 distinct CDR3 sequences, more than 4% of them singletons. This clonotype was obtained from an adult who was a healthcare worker with PCR-confirmed SARS-CoV-2 infection or an uninfected control (not recorded which). The sequencing used whole blood, collected at baseline. The rearrangement links TRBV7-3 to TRBJ2-2; D possibly corresponds to TRBD2 (6 bases). DNA for the CDR3: TGTGCCAGCAGCTTAAGTAGCGGGAACACCGGGGAGCTGTTTTTT. Its translation is CASSLSSGNTGELFF.